The 18 T cell receptor beta chains presented below share a single source sample, sequenced in a study of post-analysis software for immune sequencing data. Study observations and caveats: The study found TRBV5-6, TRBV5-1 and TRBV20-1 among a few TRBV segments more frequent in patients than controls.

Incorporated into the TCR beta cDNA libraries were unique molecular identifiers, which served to reduce PCR and sequencing biases. MiXCR, run by TCRdb on the PCR reads, gives a single entry per CDR3 protein. The repertoire consists of more than 500,000 distinct CDR3 sequences, with around a third occurring once and the leading ten covering 4.5% to 7.5%. Their antigen targets remain unknown. Material for sequencing was blood. The origin of the receptors is a girl aged 2-17 years with multiple sclerosis.

The V and J genes are TRBV20-1 and TRBJ2-5; possibly TRBD1 for D (5 bases). Germline CDR1 and CDR2: DFQATT and SNEGSKA (reference sequence). The germline V and J ends were trimmed by 5 bases and 4 bases, with 14 bases remaining between them. The CDR3 is 13 residues long. The CDR3 is CSALPLGRETQYF. The CDR3 DNA reads as TGCAGTGCTCTCCCCCTGGGGCGAGAGACCCAGTACTTC.

This clonotype has just a few counts. This chain uses TRBV9 with TRBJ2-5; 11 bases match TRBD2. Germline CDR1 SGDLS, CDR2 YYNGEE. The CDR3 runs to 15 residues. With V trimmed by 3 bases and J by 2 bases, 3 bases remained unmatched. The CDR3: CASSGGLAVQETQYF. CDR3 sequence (DNA): TGTGCCAGCAGCGGGGGACTAGCGGTTCAAGAGACCCAGTACTTC.

The table lists this clonotype with a count of one. The rearrangement links TRBV9 to TRBJ1-3, with D perhaps TRBD1 (5 bases). V gave up 3 bases and J gave up 4 bases, with 8 bases separating them. The CDR3 spans 13 residues. Germline V gives CDR1 SGDLS, CDR2 YYNGEE. CDR3 loop: CASSDRGGNTIYF. The CDR3 nucleotides are TGTGCCAGCAGCGACCGGGGCGGAAACACCATATATTTT.

V usage is TRBV6-5 and J usage is TRBJ1-1; tentative D call: TRBD1 (5 bases). CDR1 is MNHEY and CDR2 is SVGAGI in the germline V gene. This CDR3 is built from 11 residues. The V and J ends lost 6 bases and 10 bases respectively, with 12 bases between them. The chain's CDR3 is CASSPGGLAFF. The CDR3 nucleotides read TGTGCCAGCAGCCCCGGGGGATTAGCTTTCTTT.

Concerning this clonotype itself: The CDR3 does not close with the conserved phenylalanine or tryptophan, likely indicating a read error. The V call is TRBV7-2, the J call TRBJ1-2, with D tentatively TRBD1 (6 bases). V was cut by 6 bases and J by 4 bases, with 18 bases left in between. The germline V gene encodes CDR1 SGHTA and CDR2 FQGNSA. The CDR3 is 15 amino acids. CDR3 bases: TGTGCCAGCAGGGTTAAACAGGGCTGGAGCTATGGCTACACCGTC. This encodes CASRVKQGWSYGYTV.

V gene TRBV20-1 combines with J gene TRBJ2-3; TRBD2 aligns across 11 bases. The J segment lost 0 bases and the V segment lost 5 bases, leaving 10 bases of the junction unmatched. There are 17 residues in the CDR3. Germline lookup yields CDR1 DFQATT and CDR2 SNEGSKA (reference sequence). The chain's CDR3 is CSAAPSGGTASTDTQYF. The CDR3, as DNA: TGCAGTGCTGCCCCTAGCGGGGGGACCGCTAGCACAGATACGCAGTATTTT.

This clonotype was seen only a few times. The chain carries TRBV20-1 and TRBJ2-4, with 10 bases aligning to TRBD1. The CDR3 runs to 16 residues. Germline CDR1 DFQATT, CDR2 SNEGSKA (reference sequence). Losses at the gene ends were 4 bases for V and 1 base for J; bases not matched to a gene: 7. CDR3 loop: CSANNPGQGAKNIQYF. CDR3 coding DNA: TGCAGTGCTAATAACCCGGGACAGGGGGCCAAAAACATTCAGTACTTC.

This clonotype was seen more than once but under ten times. This sequence joins TRBV2 and TRBJ2-7; 8 positions match TRBD2. Germline CDR1 reads SNHLY; CDR2 reads FYNNEI. CDR3 size: 12 residues. Trimming removed 10 bases from V and 1 base from J; junction bases left unmatched: 3. As DNA, the CDR3 is TGTGCCATCGGGACTAGTTCCTACGAGCAGTACTTC. It yields the protein CAIGTSSYEQYF.

The CDR3 sequence: CAISESSGLYEQYF. The CDR3 DNA is TGTGCCATCAGTGAGTCGTCCGGCTTATACGAGCAGTACTTC. V gene TRBV10-3 combines with J gene TRBJ2-7; D unclear. The germline V and J ends were trimmed by 0 bases and 4 bases, with 10 bases remaining between them. This CDR3 contains 14 residues. Germline lookup yields CDR1 ENHRY and CDR2 SYGVKD.

This clonotype was seen more than once but under ten times. The J gene is TRBJ1-1, the V gene TRBV20-1; D remains ambiguous. Trimming removed 5 bases at V and 0 bases at J, with 13 bases between. Germline V CDR1 and CDR2: DFQATT, SNEGSKA (reference sequence). The length of the CDR3 is 14 residues. CDR3 sequence: CSAGRFPLNTEAFF. The CDR3 DNA reads TGCAGTGCTGGACGATTTCCACTGAACACTGAAGCTTTCTTT.

The table lists this clonotype with a few counts. This chain uses TRBV27 with TRBJ2-4; 9 positions match TRBD2. The better agreement between TRBJ2-7 and the DNA end casts doubt on the J call. CDR3 length: 16 amino acids. The germline V gene has CDR1 MNHEY and CDR2 SMNVEV (reference sequence). The CDR3 sequence is CASSTQGGGAVREQYF. The CDR3, as DNA: TGTGCCAGCAGCACGCAAGGCGGGGGGGCCGTTCGCGAGCAGTACTTC.

This clonotype was observed a handful of times. This chain links TRBV5-4 with TRBJ2-3; D may be TRBD2 (5 bases). The CDR3 is 15 amino acids. V was shortened by 4 bases and J by 2 bases, with 14 bases between the two germline ends. CDR1 SGHNT and CDR2 YYREEE come from the germline V gene (reference sequence). As DNA, the CDR3 is TGTGCCAGCAGCATACAAGGACTGATCACAGATACGCAGTATTTT. It is translated as CASSIQGLITDTQYF.

This clonotype has more than one count but fewer than ten. The chain employs TRBV7-9 and TRBJ1-5; D call uncertain. Germline CDR1 reads SEHNR; CDR2 reads FQNEAQ (reference sequence). V was shortened by 1 base and J by 6 bases, with 7 bases between the two germline ends. There are 13 residues in the CDR3. CDR3 in DNA: TGTGCCAGCAGCTTAGGAACGCCTCAGCCCCAGCATTTT. Protein product: CASSLGTPQPQHF.

This chain connects TRBV7-8 to TRBJ1-5; TRBD1 aligns across 7 bases. There are 20 residues in the CDR3. The germline V gene encodes CDR1 SGHVS and CDR2 FQNEAQ. V shed 5 bases, J shed 0 bases, and the junction held 19 bases outside the gene matches. CDR3 DNA sequence: TGTGCCAGCAGCCGCGGACAGGACAGCTTTGCCCCCTATAGCAATCAGCCCCAGCATTTT. The encoded protein is CASSRGQDSFAPYSNQPQHF.

This clonotype was seen just once. The CDR3 protein is CSARERDEKLFF. CDR3 nucleotides: TGCAGTGCTAGAGAGAGAGATGAAAAACTGTTTTTT. This sequence joins TRBV20-1 and TRBJ1-4; unclear D gene. V was shortened by 0 bases and J by 6 bases, with 5 bases between the two germline ends. The CDR3 runs to 12 residues. The germline gives CDR1 DFQATT, CDR2 SNEGSKA (reference sequence).

The J gene is TRBJ1-5, the V gene TRBV20-1; no definite D call. The ends were cut back, 0 bases at V and 4 bases at J, with 13 bases in the middle. This CDR3 comprises 15 residues. Germline values: CDR1 DFQATT, CDR2 SNEGSKA (reference sequence). For the CDR3, the DNA is TGCAGTGCTAGAGATAGAGGACGGGTAAATCAGCCCCAGCATTTT. Translation: CSARDRGRVNQPQHF.

The chain uses TRBV7-2 and TRBJ1-2, with 8 bases aligning to TRBD1. CDR1 SGHTA and CDR2 FQGNSA come from the germline V gene. The CDR3 sequence is 16 residues long. With V trimmed by 6 bases and J by 4 bases, 13 bases remained unmatched. CDR3: CASRGGPGQDGYGYTF. The CDR3 DNA sequence: TGTGCCAGCAGGGGGGGGCCGGGACAGGATGGCTATGGCTACACCTTC.

This clonotype was found a few times. This chain links TRBV28 with TRBJ1-6; TRBD1 matches 7 bases. The CDR3 sequence is 17 residues long. Germline V gene sequence: CDR1 MDHEN, CDR2 SYDVKM. J lost 7 bases, V lost 4 bases, and 13 bases had no gene match. CDR3 residues: CASSSRGSGGGNSPLHF. The CDR3 DNA is TGTGCCAGCAGTTCCCGAGGCTCAGGGGGAGGGAATTCACCCCTCCACTTT.